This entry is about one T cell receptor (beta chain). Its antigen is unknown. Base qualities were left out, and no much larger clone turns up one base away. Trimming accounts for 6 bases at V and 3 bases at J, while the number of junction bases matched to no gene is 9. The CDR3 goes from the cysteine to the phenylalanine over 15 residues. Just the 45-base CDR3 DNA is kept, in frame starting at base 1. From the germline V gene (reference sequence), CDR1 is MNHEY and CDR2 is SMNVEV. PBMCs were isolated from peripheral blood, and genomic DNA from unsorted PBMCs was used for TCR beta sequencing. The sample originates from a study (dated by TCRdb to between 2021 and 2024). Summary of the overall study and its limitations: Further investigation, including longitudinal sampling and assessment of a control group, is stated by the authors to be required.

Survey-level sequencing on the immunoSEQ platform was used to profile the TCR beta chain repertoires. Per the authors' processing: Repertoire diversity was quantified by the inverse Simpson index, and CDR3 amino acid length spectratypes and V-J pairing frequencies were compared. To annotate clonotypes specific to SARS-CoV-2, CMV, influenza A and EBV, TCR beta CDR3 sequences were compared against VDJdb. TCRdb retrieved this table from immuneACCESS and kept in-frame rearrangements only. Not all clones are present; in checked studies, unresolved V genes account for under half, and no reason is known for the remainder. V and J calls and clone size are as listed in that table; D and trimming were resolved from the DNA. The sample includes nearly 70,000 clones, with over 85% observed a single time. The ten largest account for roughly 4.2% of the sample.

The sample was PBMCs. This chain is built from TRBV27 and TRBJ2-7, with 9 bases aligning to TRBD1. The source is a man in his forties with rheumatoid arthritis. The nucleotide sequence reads TGTGCCAGCAGGACCGGGACAGGGTTGCTCTACGAGCAGTACTTC. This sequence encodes CASRTGTGLLYEQYF.